This note documents a single T cell receptor (beta chain) sequence. Its antigen is not yet known. No base-level quality is on record; no much larger clone is a single base apart. These data are taken from a study of a mutant IDH1 vaccine in newly diagnosed glioma (dated by TCRdb to the early 2020s). At the level of the whole study: Vaccination began 4-6 weeks after radiotherapy alone, or alongside temozolomide cycles in the chemotherapy-containing groups. Prior to enrollment, patients had been given standard therapy consisting of radiotherapy alone, temozolomide alone, or radiochemotherapy with temozolomide, with the combination given to most patients. For exploratory analyses, approximately 25 treated patients had longitudinal TCRB deep sequencing done wherever samples were available. Of the 32 patients who were treated, approximately 62% were male and about 40% were female, and the mean age was about 40 years. The week-35 safety follow-up was designated visit V12, and the week-47 end of study was designated visit V13. Peripheral blood samples were drawn at six visits, namely V03 (baseline), V05, V07, V10, V12 and V13.

Library method: the immunoSEQ multiplex PCR assay. Rearranged TCR beta chain sequences were amplified with the hsTCRB Kit following the manufacturer's protocol. Sequencing of TCRB libraries was carried out on an Illumina MiSeq. The study's own analysis went as follows. Demultiplexing, trimming and gene mapping were performed with the kit vendor's proprietary platform. In its TCRdb copy, this immuneACCESS table keeps in-frame sequences only and misses some clones. Where compared with another copy, unresolved V genes explain less than half of these, and the others have no known cause. The V and J calls and clone size are taken from that table; D and trimming were inferred from the DNA. Within this sample are about 33,000 clones, with around three quarters of them counted one time only. Of the sample, roughly 3.2% is held by the ten largest clones. What the authors observed across the whole study: It was noted by the authors that analyses of patient blood samples could not be reproduced owing to sample limitations. Immune responses induced by the vaccine were seen in approximately 93% of patients across multiple MHC alleles. Availability determined which PBMC samples were chosen for TCRB deep sequencing. Changes in the top peripheral T cell clonotypes picked up by TCRB sequencing did not appear to be linked to pseudoprogression.

The time point tag for this specimen amounts to: week 35, safety follow-up. A 20-mer mutant IDH1 peptide at 300 micrograms in Montanide made up each vaccine dose, which was injected subcutaneously together with topical imiquimod. Patients were given eight vaccinations, in weeks 1, 3, 5, 7, 11, 15, 19 and 23, which matched visits V03 through V10. Newly diagnosed WHO grade 3 or 4 IDH1-mutant astrocytomas showing loss of nuclear ATRX were present in the donors. The samples were drawn from NOA16, a multicentre, single-arm, open-label phase I trial in Germany that tested a mutant IDH1 peptide vaccine in humans for the first time. Genomic DNA for TCRB sequencing was isolated from EDTA blood with the DNeasy Blood and Tissue Kit. V loses 4 bases at its end and J loses 8 bases; junction bases beyond the gene matches: 9. Its CDR3 holds 15 amino acids, cysteine through phenylalanine. Only the CDR3 part of the read is kept: 45 bases, read in frame from the first base. CDR1 and CDR2 are read off the germline V gene (reference sequence) as LNHDA and SQIVND.

This TCR came from a man between 40 and 49 years old with glioma. Some clones in this sample may be carry-over from other donors' samples. This chain joins TRBV19 to TRBJ1-2, with 11 bases matching TRBD1. This specimen consisted of PBMCs, obtained from a glioma patient whose treatment included an IDH1 peptide vaccine. CDR3 loop: CASSSPGQGEYGYTF. The DNA is TGTGCCAGTAGTAGTCCGGGACAGGGGGAGTACGGCTACACCTTC.